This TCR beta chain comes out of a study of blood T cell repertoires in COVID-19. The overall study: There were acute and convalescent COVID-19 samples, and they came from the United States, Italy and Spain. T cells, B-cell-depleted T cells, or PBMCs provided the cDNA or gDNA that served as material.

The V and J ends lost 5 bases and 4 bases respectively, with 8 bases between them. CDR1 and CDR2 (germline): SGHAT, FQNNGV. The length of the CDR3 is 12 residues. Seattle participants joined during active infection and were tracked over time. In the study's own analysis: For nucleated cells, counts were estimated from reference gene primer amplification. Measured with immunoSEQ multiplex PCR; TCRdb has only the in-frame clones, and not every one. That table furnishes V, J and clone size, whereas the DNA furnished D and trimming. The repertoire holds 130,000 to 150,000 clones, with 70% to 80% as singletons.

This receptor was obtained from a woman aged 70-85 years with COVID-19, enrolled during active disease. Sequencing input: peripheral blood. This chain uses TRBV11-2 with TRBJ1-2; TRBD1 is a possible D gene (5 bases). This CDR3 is CASSLTGYGYTF. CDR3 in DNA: TGTGCCAGCAGCCTCACAGGCTATGGCTACACCTTC.